The clone carrying this TCR beta chain came up a few times. Its antigen is unknown. The sample comes from a study of T cell repertoires in cytomegalovirus infection. Overall study: Based on public TCR beta signatures, there were indications of CMV infection and of a matching HLA type. The study, taken as a whole, reports: Carriage of CMV together with the relevant HLA was identifiable through cumulative public TCR beta family frequency. HLA-C-restricted CMV-specific TCR beta clonotypes were dominant in the ex vivo response.

Via MiXCR, TCRdb re-called the reads, giving one row per CDR3 protein. Here the sample spans 200,000 or so distinct CDR3 sequences, roughly 27% being singletons. This sequence originates from a human donor in good health (CMV status not recorded). Some clones in this sample may be carry-over from other donors' samples. The material sequenced was PBMCs.

The CDR3 protein is CASSQPPGENTIYF. The CDR3 DNA sequence: TGTGCCAGCAGCCAGCCCCCCGGAGAAAACACCATATATTTT. This chain joins TRBV7-9 and TRBJ1-3; no clear D gene. Germline V gene sequence: CDR1 SEHNR, CDR2 FQNEAQ (reference sequence). Trimming shortened V by 5 bases and J by 6 bases, and 14 bases separated the two germline ends. The CDR3 spans 14 residues.